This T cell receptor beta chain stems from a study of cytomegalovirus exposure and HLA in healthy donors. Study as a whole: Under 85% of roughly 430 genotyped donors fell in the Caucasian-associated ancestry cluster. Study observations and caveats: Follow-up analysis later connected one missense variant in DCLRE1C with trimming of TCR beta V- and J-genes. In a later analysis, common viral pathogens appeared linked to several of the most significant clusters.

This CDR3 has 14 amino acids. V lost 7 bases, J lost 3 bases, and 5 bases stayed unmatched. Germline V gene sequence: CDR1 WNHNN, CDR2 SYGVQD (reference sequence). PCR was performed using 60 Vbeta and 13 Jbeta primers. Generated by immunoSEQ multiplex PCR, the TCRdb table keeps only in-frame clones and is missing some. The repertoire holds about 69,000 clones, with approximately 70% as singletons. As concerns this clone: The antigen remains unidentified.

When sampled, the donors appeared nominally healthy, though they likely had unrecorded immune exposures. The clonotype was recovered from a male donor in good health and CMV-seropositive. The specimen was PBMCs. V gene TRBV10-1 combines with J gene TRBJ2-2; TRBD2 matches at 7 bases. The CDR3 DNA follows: TGCGCCAGCACCCGGGGGAGGGACACCGGGGAGCTGTTTTTT. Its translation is CASTRGRDTGELFF.